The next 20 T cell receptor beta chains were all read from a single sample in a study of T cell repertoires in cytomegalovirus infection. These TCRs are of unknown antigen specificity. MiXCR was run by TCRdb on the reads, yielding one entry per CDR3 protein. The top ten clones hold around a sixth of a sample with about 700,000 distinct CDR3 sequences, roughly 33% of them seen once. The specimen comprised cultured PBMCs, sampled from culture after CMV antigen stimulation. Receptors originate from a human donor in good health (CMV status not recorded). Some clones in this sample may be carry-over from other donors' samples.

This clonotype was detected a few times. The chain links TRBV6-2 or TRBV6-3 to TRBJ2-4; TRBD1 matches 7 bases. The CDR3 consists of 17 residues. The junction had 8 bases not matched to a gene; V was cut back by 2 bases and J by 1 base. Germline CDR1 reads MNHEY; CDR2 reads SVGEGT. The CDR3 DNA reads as TGTGCCAGCAGTTACCATCGACAGGGACGGGCCAAAAACATTCAGTACTTC. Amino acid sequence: CASSYHRQGRAKNIQYF.

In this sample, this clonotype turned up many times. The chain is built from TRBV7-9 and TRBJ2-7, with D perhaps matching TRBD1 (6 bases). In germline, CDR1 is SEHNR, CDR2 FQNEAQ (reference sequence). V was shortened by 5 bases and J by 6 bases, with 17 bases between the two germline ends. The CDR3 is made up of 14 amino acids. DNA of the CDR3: TGTGCCAGCAGCGGCCCAACTACAGGGAGCGAGCAGTACTTC. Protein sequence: CASSGPTTGSEQYF.

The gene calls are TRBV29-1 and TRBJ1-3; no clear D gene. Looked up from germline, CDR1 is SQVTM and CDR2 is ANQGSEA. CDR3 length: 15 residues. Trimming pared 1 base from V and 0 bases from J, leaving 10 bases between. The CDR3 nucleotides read TGCAGCGTTGAAGCCCCAGGAAGCTCTGGAAACACCATATATTTT. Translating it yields CSVEAPGSSGNTIYF.

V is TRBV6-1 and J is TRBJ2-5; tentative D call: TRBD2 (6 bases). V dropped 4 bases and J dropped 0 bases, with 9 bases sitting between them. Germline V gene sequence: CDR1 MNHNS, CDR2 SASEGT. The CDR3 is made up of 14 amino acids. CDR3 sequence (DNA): TGTGCCAGCAGTGGCGGGACCTACCAAGAGACCCAGTACTTC. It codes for CASSGGTYQETQYF.

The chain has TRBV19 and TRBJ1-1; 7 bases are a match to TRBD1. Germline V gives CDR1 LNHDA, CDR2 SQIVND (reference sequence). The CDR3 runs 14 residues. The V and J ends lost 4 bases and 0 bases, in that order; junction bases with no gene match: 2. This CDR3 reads CASSKGQMNTEAFF. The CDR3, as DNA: TGTGCCAGTAGTAAGGGACAGATGAACACTGAAGCTTTCTTT.

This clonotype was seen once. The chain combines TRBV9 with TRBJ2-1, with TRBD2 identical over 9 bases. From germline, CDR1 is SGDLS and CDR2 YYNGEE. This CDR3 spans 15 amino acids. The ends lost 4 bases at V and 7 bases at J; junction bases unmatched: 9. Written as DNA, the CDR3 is TGTGCCAGCAGCCCCAGCGGGGGGCCACGGAATGAGCAGTTCTTC. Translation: CASSPSGGPRNEQFF.

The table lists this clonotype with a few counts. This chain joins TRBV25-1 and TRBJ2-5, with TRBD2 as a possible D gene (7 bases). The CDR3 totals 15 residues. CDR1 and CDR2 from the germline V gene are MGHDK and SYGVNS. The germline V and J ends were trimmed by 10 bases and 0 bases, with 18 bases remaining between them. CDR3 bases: TGTGCCATCCCCAACAGGGAGGGGGACCAAGAGACCCAGTACTTC. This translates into CAIPNREGDQETQYF. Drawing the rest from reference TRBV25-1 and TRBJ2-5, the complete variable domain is EADIYQTPRYLVIGTGKKITLECSQTMGHDKMYWYQQDPGMELHLIHYSYGVNSTEKGDLSSESTVSRIRTEHFPLTLESARPSHTSQYLCAIPNREGDQETQYFGPGTRLLVL.

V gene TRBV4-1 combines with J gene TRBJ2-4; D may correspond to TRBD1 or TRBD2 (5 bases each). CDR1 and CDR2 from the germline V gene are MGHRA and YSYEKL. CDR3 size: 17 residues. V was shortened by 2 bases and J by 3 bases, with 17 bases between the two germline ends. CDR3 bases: TGCGCCAGCAGCCAACCAGGGAGACAGTGGGACAAAAACATTCAGTACTTC. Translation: CASSQPGRQWDKNIQYF.

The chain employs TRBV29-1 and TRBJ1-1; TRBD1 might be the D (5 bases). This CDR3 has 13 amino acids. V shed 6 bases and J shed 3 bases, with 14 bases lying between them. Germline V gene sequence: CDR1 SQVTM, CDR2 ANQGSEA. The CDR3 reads CSVQQEVDTEAFF. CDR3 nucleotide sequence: TGCAGCGTCCAACAGGAGGTCGACACTGAAGCTTTCTTT.

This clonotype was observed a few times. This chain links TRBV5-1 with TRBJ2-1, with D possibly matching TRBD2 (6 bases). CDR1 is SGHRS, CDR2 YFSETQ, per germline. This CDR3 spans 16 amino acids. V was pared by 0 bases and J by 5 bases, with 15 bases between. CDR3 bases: TGCGCCAGCAGCTTGGGTTACGGGAGAGCCAACAATGAGCAGTTCTTC. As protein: CASSLGYGRANNEQFF.

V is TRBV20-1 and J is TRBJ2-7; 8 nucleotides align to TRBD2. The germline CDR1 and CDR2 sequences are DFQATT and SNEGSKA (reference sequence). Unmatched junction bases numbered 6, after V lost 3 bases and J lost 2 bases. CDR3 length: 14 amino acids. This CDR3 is CSASERTSTYEQYF. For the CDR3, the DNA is TGCAGTGCTAGTGAGAGGACTAGCACCTACGAGCAGTACTTC.

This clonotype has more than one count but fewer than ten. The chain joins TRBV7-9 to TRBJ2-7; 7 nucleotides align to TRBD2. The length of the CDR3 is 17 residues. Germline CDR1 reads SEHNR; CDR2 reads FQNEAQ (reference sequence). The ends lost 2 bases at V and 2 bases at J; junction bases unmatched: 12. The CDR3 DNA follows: TGTGCCAGCAGCTTACCTAGCGGAGGGGAACCTACCTACGAGCAGTACTTC. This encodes CASSLPSGGEPTYEQYF.

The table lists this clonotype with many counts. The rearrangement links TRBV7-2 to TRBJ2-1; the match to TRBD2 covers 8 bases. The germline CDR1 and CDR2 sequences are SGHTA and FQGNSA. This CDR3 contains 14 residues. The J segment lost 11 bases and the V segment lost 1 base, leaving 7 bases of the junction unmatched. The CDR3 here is CASSLEVSGRQQFF. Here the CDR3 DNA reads TGTGCCAGCAGCTTAGAGGTGAGCGGGAGACAGCAGTTCTTC.

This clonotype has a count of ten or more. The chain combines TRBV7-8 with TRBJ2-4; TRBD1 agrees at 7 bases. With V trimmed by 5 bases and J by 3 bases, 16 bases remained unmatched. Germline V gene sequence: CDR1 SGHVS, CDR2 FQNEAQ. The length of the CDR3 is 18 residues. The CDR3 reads CASSVTGTETWGKNIQYF. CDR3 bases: TGTGCCAGCAGCGTGACCGGGACAGAGACCTGGGGCAAAAACATTCAGTACTTC.

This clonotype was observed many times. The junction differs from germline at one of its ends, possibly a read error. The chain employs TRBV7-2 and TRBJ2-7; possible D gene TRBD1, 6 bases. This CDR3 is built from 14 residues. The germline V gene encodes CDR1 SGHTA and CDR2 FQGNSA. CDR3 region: CASSLVGHSNEQYF. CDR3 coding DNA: TGTGCCAGCAGCTTAGTGGGACACTCCAACGAGCAGTACTTC. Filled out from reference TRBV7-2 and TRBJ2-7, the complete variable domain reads GAGVSQSPSNKVTEKGKDVELRCDPISGHTALYWYRQSLGQGLEFLIYFQGNSAPDKSGLPSDRFSAERTGGSVSTLTIQRTQQEDSAVYLCASSLVGHSNEQYFGPGTRLTVT.

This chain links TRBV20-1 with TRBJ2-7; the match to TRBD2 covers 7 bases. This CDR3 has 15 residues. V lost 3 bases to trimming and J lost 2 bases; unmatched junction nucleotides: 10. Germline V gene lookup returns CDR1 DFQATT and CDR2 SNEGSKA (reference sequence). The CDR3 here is CSAREHGGDPYEQYF. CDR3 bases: TGCAGTGCTAGGGAGCATGGGGGGGACCCCTACGAGCAGTACTTC.

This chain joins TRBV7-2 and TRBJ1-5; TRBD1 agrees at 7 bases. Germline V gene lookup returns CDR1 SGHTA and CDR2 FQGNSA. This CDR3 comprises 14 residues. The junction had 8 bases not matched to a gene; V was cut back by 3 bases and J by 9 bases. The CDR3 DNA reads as TGTGCCAGCAGCTTGGAGGGGGCCGGACTGCCCCAGCATTTT. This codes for CASSLEGAGLPQHF.

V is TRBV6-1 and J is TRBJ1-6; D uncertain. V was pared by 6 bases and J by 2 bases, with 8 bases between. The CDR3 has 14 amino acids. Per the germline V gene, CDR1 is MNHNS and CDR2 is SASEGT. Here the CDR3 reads CASRRGAYNSPLHF. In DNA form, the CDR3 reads TGTGCCAGCAGGAGAGGTGCCTATAATTCACCCCTCCACTTT.

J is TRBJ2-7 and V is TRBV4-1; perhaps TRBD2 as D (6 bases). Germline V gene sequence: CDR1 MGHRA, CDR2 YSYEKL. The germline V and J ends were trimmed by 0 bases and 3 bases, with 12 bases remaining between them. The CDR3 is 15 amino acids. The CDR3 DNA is TGCGCCAGCAGCCAAGAGGTGGGAGGAAACTACGAGCAGTACTTC. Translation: CASSQEVGGNYEQYF.

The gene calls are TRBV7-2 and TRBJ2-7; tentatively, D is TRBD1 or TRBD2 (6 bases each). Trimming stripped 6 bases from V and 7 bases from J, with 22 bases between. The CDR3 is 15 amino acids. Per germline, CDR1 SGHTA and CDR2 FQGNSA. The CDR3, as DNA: TGTGCCAGCAGTCGGATCCAGCGGGCTAGGGGGGAGCAGTACTTC. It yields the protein CASSRIQRARGEQYF.